This is a list of T cell receptor beta chains from one sample in a study of T cell responses to AZD1222 COVID-19 vaccine. The repertoire was sequenced with immunoSEQ multiplex PCR; TCRdb's copy has only in-frame clones and lacks some. The repertoire holds over 130,000 clones, around 90% seen once, with approximately 3.7% in the top ten. The sequenced sample was peripheral blood, obtained on day 0 of AZD1222 vaccination. These receptors were collected from an adult in good health. Each CDR3 is given with its conserved first and last residue. D genes are given only for firm matches. Size values are once, few and many counts, or a class for expanded clones, and some rows have none.

17 TRBJ2-2 - TRBV7-8 - CASSLVGGPLITGELFF TGTGCCAGCAGCTTAGTGGGGGGGCCCCTTATCACCGGGGAGCTGTTTTTT
13 TRBJ1-1 - TRBV2 - CASSSDGVTEAFF TGTGCCAGCAGTTCCGACGGGGTAACTGAAGCTTTCTTT
13 TRBJ1-2 - TRBV28 TRBD1 CASSSGQGYGYTF TGTGCCAGCAGCTCCGGACAGGGCTATGGCTACACCTTC
14 TRBJ1-1 few TRBV30 - CAWSVRGWVTEAFF TGTGCCTGGAGTGTACGTGGCTGGGTAACTGAAGCTTTCTTT
17 TRBJ2-3 - TRBV6-2/TRBV6-3 TRBD1 CASSTREQGVAADTQYF TGTGCCAGCAGTACAAGAGAACAGGGGGTTGCCGCAGATACGCAGTATTTT
14 TRBJ2-2 - TRBV5-1 - CASSLRPRTGELFF TGCGCCAGCAGCTTGAGACCTCGAACCGGGGAGCTGTTTTTT
15 TRBJ2-5 few TRBV5-1 - CASSLRGTYQETQYF TGCGCCAGCAGCTTGAGAGGGACTTACCAAGAGACCCAGTACTTC
19 TRBJ1-6 once TRBV11-3 TRBD1 CASSKGKGGTGGINSPLHF TGTGCCAGCAGCAAAGGAAAGGGGGGTACAGGGGGTATAAATTCACCCCTCCACTTT
13 TRBJ2-7 - TRBV5-6 - CASSLGYSYEQYF TGTGCCAGCAGCTTAGGGTACTCCTACGAGCAGTACTTC
15 TRBJ2-3 once TRBV27 TRBD1 CASSSQGAARDTQYF TGTGCCAGCAGTTCCCAGGGGGCCGCGAGAGATACGCAGTATTTT
15 TRBJ2-1 - TRBV7-6 - CATEPRGTSYNEQFF TGTGCCACCGAACCTCGGGGGACCTCCTACAATGAGCAGTTCTTC
15 TRBJ1-3 once TRBV5-8 TRBD1 CASSVQGYSGNTIYF TGTGCCAGCAGCGTACAGGGGTACTCTGGAAACACCATATATTTT
15 TRBJ1-2 few TRBV11-2 TRBD1 CASSYQPTGGDGYTF TGTGCCAGCAGCTATCAACCCACAGGGGGCGATGGCTACACCTTC
14 TRBJ2-2 - TRBV30 TRBD1 CAWKTGTGAGELFF TGTGCCTGGAAGACCGGGACAGGGGCCGGGGAGCTGTTTTTT
15 TRBJ2-5 - TRBV19 TRBD1 CASSRGQGIAETQYF TGTGCCAGTAGTAGGGGACAGGGTATTGCGGAGACCCAGTACTTC
13 TRBJ1-5 - TRBV30 - CAWSVLEDQPQHF TGTGCCTGGAGTGTACTGGAGGATCAGCCCCAGCATTTT
14 TRBJ1-4 - TRBV5-4 TRBD1 CASRRGQANEKLFF TGTGCCAGCAGACGGGGACAGGCAAATGAAAAACTGTTTTTT
15 TRBJ2-1 - TRBV6-4 - CASSPKGGSYNEQFF TGTGCCAGCAGCCCTAAAGGGGGCTCCTACAATGAGCAGTTCTTC
12 TRBJ1-2 - TRBV29-1 - CSVETGTGGYTF TGCAGCGTTGAAACGGGTACGGGAGGCTACACCTTC
12 TRBJ2-1 - TRBV3-1/TRBV3-2 - CASSQGGREQFF TGTGCCAGCAGCCAAGGGGGGAGAGAGCAGTTCTTC
16 TRBJ1-3 - TRBV6-2/TRBV6-3 - CASSDPDGVSGNTIYF TGTGCCAGCAGCGATCCCGACGGAGTCTCTGGAAACACCATATATTTT
14 TRBJ1-5 - TRBV27 - CASSRAGSNQPQHF TGTGCCAGCAGCCGTGCCGGGAGCAATCAGCCCCAGCATTTT
12 TRBJ1-2 - TRBV30 - CACSGGDYGYTF TGTGCCTGCTCGGGGGGAGACTATGGCTACACCTTC
18 TRBJ2-2 - TRBV18 TRBD1 CASSPQNRQGSNTGELFF TGTGCCAGCTCACCTCAGAACCGACAGGGATCGAACACCGGGGAGCTGTTTTTT
16 TRBJ2-1 - TRBV6-5 TRBD2 CASSYSATSGIAEQFF TGTGCCAGCAGTTACTCGGCGACTAGCGGGATCGCTGAGCAGTTCTTC
11 TRBJ2-1 - TRBV6-5 - CASSYGSLRFF TGTGCCAGCAGTTACGGGAGTTTGAGGTTCTTC
13 TRBJ1-5 - TRBV7-6 - CASSLGVNQPQHF TGTGCCAGCAGCTTAGGAGTGAATCAGCCCCAGCATTTT
14 TRBJ1-5 - TRBV7-9 - CASSLDLSNQPQHF TGTGCCAGCAGCTTAGACTTGAGCAATCAGCCCCAGCATTTT
11 TRBJ1-1 - TRBV29-1 - CSAITNTEAFF TGCAGCGCCATCACCAACACTGAAGCTTTCTTT